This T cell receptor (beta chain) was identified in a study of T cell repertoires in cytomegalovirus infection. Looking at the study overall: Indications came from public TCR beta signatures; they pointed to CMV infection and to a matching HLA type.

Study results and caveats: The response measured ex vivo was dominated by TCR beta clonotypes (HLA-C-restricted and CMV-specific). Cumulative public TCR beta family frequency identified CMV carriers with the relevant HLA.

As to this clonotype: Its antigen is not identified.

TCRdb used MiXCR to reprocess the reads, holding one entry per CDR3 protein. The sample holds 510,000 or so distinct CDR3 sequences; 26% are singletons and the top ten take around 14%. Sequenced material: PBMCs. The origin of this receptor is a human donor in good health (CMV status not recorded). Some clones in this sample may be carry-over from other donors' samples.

The DNA of the CDR3 is TGTGCCAGCAGCGCCGGGACAGGGGGTAGCGATGAGCAGTTCTTC. Its protein product is CASSAGTGGSDEQFF. The rearrangement joins TRBV2 to TRBJ2-1, with TRBD1 matching over 11 bases. This CDR3 region has 15 residues. V lost 6 bases to trimming and J lost 8 bases; unmatched junction nucleotides: 9. Germline CDR1 and CDR2: SNHLY and FYNNEI.